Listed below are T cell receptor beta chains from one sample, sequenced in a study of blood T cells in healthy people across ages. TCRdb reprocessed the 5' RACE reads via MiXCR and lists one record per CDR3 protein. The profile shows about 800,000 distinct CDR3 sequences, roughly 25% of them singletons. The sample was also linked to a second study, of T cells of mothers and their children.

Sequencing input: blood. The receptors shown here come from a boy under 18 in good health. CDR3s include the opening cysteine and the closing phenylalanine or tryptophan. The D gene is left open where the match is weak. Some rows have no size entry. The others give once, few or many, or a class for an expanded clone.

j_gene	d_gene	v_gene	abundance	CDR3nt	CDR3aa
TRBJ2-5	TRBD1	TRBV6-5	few	TGTGCCAGCAGACGCCTTTTGGACAGGCAAGAGACCCAGTACTTC	CASRRLLDRQETQYF
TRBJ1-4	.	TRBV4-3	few	TGCGCCAGCAGCCAAGCGGGGGGGCAAGAAAAACTGTTTTTT	CASSQAGGQEKLFF
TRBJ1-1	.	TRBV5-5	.	TGTGCCAGCACCCTTGATCTGAACACTGAAGCTTTCTTT	CASTLDLNTEAFF
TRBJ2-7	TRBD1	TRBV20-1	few	TGCAGTGCTCGGGACAGCGTTTCCTACGAGCAGTACTTC	CSARDSVSYEQYF
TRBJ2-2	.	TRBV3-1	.	TGTGCCAGCAGCCAAGGCTCCGGGGAGCTGTTTTTT	CASSQGSGELFF
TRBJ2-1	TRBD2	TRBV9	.	TGTGCCAGCAGCGCCGGGACTAGCGGGAGAAATGAGCAGTTCTTC	CASSAGTSGRNEQFF
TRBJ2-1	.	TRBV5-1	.	TGCGCCAGCAGTCCAGACCCGACTCTCGCAAATGAGCAGTTCTTC	CASSPDPTLANEQFF
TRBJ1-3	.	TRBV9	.	TGTGCCAGCAGCGTGGGGGGAGCGACTACTGGAAACACCATATATTTT	CASSVGGATTGNTIYF
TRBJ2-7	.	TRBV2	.	TGTGCCAGCAAAGAAACAGTCGGCGAGCAGTACTTC	CASKETVGEQYF
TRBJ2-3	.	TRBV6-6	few	TGTGCCAGCCGGGCCGGCTGGGCAGATACGCAGTATTTT	CASRAGWADTQYF
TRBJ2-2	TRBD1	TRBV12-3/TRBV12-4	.	TGTGCCAGCAGTCGCGGGACAGGTCTCTACACCGGGGAGCTGTTTTTT	CASSRGTGLYTGELFF
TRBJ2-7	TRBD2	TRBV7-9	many	TGTGCCAGCAACAACGGGAGGGCGCCCTACGAGCAGTACTTC	CASNNGRAPYEQYF
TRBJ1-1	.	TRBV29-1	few	TGCAGCGTTGAAATAGGTCAGGCCGACACTGAAGCTTTCTTT	CSVEIGQADTEAFF
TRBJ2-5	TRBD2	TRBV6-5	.	TGTGCCAGCACCGTGGGACTAGCGGAAGAGACCCAGTACTTC	CASTVGLAEETQYF
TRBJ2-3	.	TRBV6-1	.	TGTGCCAGCAGTGAGCGTCCAGGGACTAGCACAGATACGCAGTATTTT	CASSERPGTSTDTQYF
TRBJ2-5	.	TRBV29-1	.	TGCAGCGTTCGCGGGCAGGGAGAGACCCAGTACTTC	CSVRGQGETQYF
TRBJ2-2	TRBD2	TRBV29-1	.	TGCAGCGTCTGCCCGACTAGCGGACACACCGGGGAGCTGTTTTTT	CSVCPTSGHTGELFF
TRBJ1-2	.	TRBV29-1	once	TGCAGCGTTGAAAGCCCGCTGTCGGGGGGCTACACCTTC	CSVESPLSGGYTF
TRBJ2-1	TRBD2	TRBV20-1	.	TGCAGTGCTAGGGAACTAGCGGGATTGGGCAGTGAGCAGTTCTTC	CSARELAGLGSEQFF